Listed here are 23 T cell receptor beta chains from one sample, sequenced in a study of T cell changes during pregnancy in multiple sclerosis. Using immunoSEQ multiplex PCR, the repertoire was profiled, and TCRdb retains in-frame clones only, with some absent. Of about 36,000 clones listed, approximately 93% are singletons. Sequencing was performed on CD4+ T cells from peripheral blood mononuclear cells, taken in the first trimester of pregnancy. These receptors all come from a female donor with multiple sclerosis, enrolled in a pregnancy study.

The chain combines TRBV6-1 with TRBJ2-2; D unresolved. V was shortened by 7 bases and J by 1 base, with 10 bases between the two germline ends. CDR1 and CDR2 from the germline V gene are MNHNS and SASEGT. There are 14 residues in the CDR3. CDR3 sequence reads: CASIGSLNTGELFF. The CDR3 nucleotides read TGTGCCAGCATTGGCAGTCTGAACACCGGGGAGCTGTTTTTT.

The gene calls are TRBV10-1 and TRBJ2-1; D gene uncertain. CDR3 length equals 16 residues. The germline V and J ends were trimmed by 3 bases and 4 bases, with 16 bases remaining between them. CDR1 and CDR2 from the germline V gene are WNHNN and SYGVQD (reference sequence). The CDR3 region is CASSDPRGESYNEQFF. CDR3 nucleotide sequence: TGCGCCAGCAGTGACCCAAGAGGAGAGTCTTACAATGAGCAGTTCTTC.

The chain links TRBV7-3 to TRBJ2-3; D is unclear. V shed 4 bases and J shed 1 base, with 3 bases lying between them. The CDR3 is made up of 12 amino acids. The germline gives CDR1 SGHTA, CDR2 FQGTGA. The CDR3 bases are TGTGCCAGCAGCTCGGGCACAGATACGCAGTATTTT. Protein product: CASSSGTDTQYF.

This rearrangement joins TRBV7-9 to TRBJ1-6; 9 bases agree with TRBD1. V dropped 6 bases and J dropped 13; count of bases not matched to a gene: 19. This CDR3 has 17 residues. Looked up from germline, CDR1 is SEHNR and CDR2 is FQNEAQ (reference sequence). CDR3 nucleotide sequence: TGTGCCAGCAGACACGAAACCTCCGGGACAGGGACGGGTCCCCTCCACTTT. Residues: CASRHETSGTGTGPLHF.

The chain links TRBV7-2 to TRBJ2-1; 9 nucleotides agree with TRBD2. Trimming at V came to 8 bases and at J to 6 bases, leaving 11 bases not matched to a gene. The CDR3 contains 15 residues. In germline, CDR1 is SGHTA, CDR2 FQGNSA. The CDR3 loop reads CASGRGGSVSNEQFF. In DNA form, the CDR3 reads TGTGCCAGCGGGCGGGGGGGCTCTGTGAGCAATGAGCAGTTCTTC.

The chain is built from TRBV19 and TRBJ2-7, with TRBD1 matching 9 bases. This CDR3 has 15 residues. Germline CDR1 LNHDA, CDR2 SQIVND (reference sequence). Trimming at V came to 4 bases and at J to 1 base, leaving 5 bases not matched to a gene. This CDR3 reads CASSNPGQGSYEQYF. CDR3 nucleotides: TGTGCCAGTAGTAATCCGGGACAGGGTTCCTACGAGCAGTACTTC.

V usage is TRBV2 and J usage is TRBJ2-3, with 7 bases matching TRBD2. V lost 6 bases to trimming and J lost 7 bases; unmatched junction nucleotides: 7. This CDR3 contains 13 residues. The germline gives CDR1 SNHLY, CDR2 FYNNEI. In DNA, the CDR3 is TGTGCCAGCAGGATTGAACTAGCGAATACGCAGTATTTT. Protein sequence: CASRIELANTQYF.

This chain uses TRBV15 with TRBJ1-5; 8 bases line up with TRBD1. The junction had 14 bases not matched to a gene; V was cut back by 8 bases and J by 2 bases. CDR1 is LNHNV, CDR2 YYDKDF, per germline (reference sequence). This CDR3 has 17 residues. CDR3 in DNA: TGTGCCACCGAAGGCGGACAGGGAAGGATGGGCAATCAGCCCCAGCATTTT. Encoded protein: CATEGGQGRMGNQPQHF.

The CDR3 loop reads CASSQRGTQETQYF. The CDR3 DNA follows: TGTGCCAGTAGTCAGCGGGGGACCCAAGAGACCCAGTACTTC. This chain connects TRBV19 to TRBJ2-5; 8 bases are shared with TRBD2. V lost 5 bases to trimming and J lost 1 base; unmatched junction nucleotides: 3. Germline V CDR1 and CDR2: LNHDA, SQIVND (reference sequence). The CDR3 sequence is 14 residues long.

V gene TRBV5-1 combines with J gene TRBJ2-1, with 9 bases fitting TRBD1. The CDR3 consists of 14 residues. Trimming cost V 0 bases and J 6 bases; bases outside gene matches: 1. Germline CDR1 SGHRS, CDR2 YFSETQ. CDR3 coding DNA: TGCGCCAGCAGCTTGGGGACAGGGGTCAATGAGCAGTTCTTC. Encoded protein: CASSLGTGVNEQFF. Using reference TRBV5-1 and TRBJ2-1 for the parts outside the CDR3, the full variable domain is KAGVTQTPRYLIKTRGQQVTLSCSPISGHRSVSWYQQTPGQGLQFLFEYFSETQRNKGNFPGRFSGRQFSNSRSEMNVSTLELGDSALYLCASSLGTGVNEQFFGPGTRLTVL.

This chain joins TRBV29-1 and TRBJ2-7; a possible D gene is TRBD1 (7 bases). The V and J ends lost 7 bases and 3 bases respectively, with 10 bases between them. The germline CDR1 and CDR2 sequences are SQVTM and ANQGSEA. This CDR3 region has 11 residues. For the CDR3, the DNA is TGCAGCGCTCAGGGGGGCTACGAGCAGTACTTC. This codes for CSAQGGYEQYF.

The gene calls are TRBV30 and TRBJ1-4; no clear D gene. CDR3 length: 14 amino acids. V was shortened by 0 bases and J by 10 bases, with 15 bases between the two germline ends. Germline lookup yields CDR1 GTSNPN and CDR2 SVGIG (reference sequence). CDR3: CAWSVSWAPAKLFF. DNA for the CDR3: TGTGCCTGGAGTGTTTCCTGGGCCCCGGCAAAACTGTTTTTT.

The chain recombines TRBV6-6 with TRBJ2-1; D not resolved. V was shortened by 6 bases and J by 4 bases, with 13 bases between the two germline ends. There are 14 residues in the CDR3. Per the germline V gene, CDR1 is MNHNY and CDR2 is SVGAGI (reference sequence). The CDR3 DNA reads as TGTGCCAGCAGGTTAAGGAGTGCTTACAATGAGCAGTTCTTC. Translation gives CASRLRSAYNEQFF.

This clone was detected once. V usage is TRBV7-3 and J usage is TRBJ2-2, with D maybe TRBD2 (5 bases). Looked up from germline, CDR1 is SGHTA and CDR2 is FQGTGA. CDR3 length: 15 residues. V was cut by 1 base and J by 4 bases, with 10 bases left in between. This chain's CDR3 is CASSLSGSSTGELFF. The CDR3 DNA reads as TGTGCCAGCAGCTTAAGCGGGTCGAGCACCGGGGAGCTGTTTTTT.

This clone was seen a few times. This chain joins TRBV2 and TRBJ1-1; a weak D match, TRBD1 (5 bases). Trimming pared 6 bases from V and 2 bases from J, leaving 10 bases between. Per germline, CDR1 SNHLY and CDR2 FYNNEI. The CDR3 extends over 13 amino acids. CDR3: CASRLDRNTEAFF. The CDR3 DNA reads TGTGCCAGCAGACTTGACAGAAACACTGAAGCTTTCTTT.

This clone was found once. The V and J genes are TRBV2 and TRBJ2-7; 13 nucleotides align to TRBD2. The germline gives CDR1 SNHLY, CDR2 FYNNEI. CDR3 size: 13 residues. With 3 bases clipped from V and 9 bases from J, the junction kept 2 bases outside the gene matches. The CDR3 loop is CASSERLAGGQYF. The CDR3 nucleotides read TGTGCCAGCAGTGAGAGACTAGCGGGAGGGCAGTACTTC.

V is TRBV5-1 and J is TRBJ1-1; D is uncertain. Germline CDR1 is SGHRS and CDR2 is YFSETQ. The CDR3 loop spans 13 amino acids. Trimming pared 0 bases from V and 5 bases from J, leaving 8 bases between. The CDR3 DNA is TGCGCCAGCAGCTTGGCCGGGAGGACTGAAGCTTTCTTT. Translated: CASSLAGRTEAFF.

Here the CDR3 DNA reads TGTGCCAGCAGTTTACTCGGCTCTGGAAACACCATATATTTT. Protein product: CASSLLGSGNTIYF. V is TRBV28 and J is TRBJ1-3; D remains unclear. The V gene lost 2 bases and the J gene lost 0 bases, with 5 bases spanning the gap. The CDR3 extends over 14 amino acids. From germline, CDR1 is MDHEN and CDR2 SYDVKM. Based on the CDR3 plus reference TRBV28 and TRBJ1-3, the full variable domain is DVKVTQSSRYLVKRTGEKVFLECVQDMDHENMFWYRQDPGLGLRLIYFSYDVKMKEKGDIPEGYSVSREKKERFSLILESASTNQTSMYLCASSLLGSGNTIYFGEGSWLTVV.

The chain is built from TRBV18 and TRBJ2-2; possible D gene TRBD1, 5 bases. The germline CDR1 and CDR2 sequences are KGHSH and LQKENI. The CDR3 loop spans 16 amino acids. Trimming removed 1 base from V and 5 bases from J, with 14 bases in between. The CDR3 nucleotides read TGTGCCAGCTCACCACAGAATGGCAGGGCTACCGGGGAGCTGTTTTTT. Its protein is CASSPQNGRATGELFF.

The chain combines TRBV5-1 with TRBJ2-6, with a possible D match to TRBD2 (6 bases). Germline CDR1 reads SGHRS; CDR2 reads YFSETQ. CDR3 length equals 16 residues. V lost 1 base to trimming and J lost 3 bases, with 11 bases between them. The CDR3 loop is CASSLKEGGGANVLTF. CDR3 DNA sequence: TGCGCCAGCAGCTTGAAAGAGGGAGGTGGGGCCAACGTCCTGACTTTC.

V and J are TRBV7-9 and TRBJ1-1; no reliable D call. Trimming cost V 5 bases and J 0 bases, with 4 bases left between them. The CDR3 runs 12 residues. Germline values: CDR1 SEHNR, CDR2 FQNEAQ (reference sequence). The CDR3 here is CASSPLNTEAFF. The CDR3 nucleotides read TGTGCCAGCAGCCCATTGAACACTGAAGCTTTCTTT.

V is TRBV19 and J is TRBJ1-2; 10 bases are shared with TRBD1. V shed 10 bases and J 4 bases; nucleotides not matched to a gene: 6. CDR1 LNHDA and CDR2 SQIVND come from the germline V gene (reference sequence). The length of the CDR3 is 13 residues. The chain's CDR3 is CATKRDRGYGYTF. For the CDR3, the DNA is TGTGCCACCAAACGGGACAGGGGCTATGGCTACACCTTC.

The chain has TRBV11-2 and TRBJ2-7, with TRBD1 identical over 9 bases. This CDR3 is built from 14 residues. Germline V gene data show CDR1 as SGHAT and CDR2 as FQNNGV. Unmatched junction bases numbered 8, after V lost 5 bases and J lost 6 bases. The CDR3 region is CASSGGTGKAEQYF. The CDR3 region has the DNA TGTGCCAGCAGCGGAGGGACAGGGAAGGCCGAGCAGTACTTC.